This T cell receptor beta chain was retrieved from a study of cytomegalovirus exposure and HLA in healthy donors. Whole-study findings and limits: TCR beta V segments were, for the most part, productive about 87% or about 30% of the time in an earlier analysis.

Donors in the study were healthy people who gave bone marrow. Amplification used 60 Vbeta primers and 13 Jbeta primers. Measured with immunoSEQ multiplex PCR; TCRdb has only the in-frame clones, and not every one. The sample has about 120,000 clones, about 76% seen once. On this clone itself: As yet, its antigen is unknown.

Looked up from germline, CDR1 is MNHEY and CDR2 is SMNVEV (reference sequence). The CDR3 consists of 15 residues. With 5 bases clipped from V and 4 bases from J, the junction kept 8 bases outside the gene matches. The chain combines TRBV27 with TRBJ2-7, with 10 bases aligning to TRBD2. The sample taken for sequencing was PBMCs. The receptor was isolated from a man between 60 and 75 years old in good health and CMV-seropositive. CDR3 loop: CASSPLSSGRYEQYF. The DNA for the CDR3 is TGTGCCAGCAGTCCGCTATCTAGCGGGAGATACGAGCAGTACTTC.